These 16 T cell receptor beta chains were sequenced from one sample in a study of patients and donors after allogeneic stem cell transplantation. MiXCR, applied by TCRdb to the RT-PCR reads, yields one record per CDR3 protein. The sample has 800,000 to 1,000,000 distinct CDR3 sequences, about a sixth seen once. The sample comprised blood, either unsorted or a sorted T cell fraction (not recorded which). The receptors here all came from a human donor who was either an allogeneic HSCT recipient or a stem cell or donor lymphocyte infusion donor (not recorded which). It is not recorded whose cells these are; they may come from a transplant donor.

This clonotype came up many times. In DNA, the CDR3 is TGTGCCAGCAGTCCCCGGACAGGGGGAAGCAATCAGCCCCAGCATTTT. Encoded protein: CASSPRTGGSNQPQHF. The V call is TRBV12-3 or TRBV12-4, the J call TRBJ1-5; 10 nucleotides align to TRBD1. Losses at the gene ends were 5 bases for V and 1 base for J; bases not matched to a gene: 5. The CDR3 loop spans 16 amino acids.

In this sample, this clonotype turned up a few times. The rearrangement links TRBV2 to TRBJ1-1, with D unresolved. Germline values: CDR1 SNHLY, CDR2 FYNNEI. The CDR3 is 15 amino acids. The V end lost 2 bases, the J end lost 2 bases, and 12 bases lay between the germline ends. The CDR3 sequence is CASSETFQVNTEAFF. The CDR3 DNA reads TGTGCCAGCAGTGAAACGTTCCAGGTAAACACTGAAGCTTTCTTT.

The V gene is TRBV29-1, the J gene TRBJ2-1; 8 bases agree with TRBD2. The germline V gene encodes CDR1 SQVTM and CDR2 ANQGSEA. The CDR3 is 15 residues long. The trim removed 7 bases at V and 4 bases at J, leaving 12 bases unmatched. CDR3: CSGRPSGSPYNEQFF. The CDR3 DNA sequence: TGCAGCGGGCGGCCGAGCGGGAGTCCGTACAATGAGCAGTTCTTC.

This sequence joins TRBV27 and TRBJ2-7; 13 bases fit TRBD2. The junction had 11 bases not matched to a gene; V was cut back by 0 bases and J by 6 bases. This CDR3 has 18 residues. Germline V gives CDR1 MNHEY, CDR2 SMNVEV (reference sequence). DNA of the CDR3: TGTGCCAGCAGTTTATCGTTTTATCGACTAGCGGGAGGTAGCGAGCAGTACTTC. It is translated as CASSLSFYRLAGGSEQYF.

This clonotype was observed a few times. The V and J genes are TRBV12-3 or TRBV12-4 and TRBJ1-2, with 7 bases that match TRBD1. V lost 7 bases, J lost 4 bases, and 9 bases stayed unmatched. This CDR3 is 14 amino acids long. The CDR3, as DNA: TGTGCCAGCACCCGGGACAGTGGATTCTATGGCTACACCTTC. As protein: CASTRDSGFYGYTF.

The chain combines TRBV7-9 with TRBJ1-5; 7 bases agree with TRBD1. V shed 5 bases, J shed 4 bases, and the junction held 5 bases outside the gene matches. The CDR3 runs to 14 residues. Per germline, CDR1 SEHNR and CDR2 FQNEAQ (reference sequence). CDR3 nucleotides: TGTGCCAGCAGCGGCAGGGGGGTTAATCAGCCCCAGCATTTT. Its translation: CASSGRGVNQPQHF. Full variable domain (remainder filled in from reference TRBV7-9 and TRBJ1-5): DTGVSQNPRHKITKRGQNVTFRCDPISEHNRLYWYRQTLGQGPEFLTYFQNEAQLEKSRLLSDRFSAERPKGSFSTLEIQRTEQGDSAMYLCASSGRGVNQPQHFGDGTRLSIL.

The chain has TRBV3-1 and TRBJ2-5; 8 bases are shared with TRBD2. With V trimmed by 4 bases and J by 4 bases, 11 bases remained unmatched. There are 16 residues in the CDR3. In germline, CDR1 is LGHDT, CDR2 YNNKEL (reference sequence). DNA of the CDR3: TGTGCCAGCAGCCCCCTCAGCGGGAGCAGGGGAGAGACCCAGTACTTC. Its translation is CASSPLSGSRGETQYF.

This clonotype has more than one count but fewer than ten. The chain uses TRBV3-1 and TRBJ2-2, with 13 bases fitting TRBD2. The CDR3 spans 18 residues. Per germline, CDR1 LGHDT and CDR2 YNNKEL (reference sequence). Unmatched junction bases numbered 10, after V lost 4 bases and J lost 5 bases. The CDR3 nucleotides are TGTGCCAGCAGCCTACCCGGACTAGCGGGAGAGTTGACCGGGGAGCTGTTTTTT. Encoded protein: CASSLPGLAGELTGELFF.

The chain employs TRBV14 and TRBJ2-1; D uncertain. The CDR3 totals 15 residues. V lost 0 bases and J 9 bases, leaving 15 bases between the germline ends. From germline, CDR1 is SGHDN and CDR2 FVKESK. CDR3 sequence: CASSQEVLLRPEQFF. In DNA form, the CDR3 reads TGTGCCAGCAGCCAAGAGGTTCTTCTCCGGCCTGAGCAGTTCTTC.

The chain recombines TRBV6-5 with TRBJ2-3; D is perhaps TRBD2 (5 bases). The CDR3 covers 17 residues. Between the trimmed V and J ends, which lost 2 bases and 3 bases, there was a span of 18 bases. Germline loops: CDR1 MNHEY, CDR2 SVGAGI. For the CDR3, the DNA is TGTGCCAGCAGTTACGAGTCGGGAACTCAAAGTACAGATACGCAGTATTTT. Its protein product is CASSYESGTQSTDTQYF.

Written as DNA, the CDR3 is TGTGCCAGCAGCTCCCCCCGGGACTCACACTACGAGCAGTACTTC. Protein: CASSSPRDSHYEQYF. The chain recombines TRBV7-2 with TRBJ2-7; D possibly corresponds to TRBD2 (6 bases). The V gene lost 4 bases and the J gene lost 3 bases, with 16 bases spanning the gap. The CDR3 has 15 residues. CDR1 and CDR2 (germline): SGHTA, FQGNSA.

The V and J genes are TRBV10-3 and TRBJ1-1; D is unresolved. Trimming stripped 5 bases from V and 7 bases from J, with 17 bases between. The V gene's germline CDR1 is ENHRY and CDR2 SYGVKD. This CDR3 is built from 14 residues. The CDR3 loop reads CAISPLRAAGEAFF. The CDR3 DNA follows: TGTGCCATCAGTCCCCTTCGCGCGGCCGGTGAAGCTTTCTTT.

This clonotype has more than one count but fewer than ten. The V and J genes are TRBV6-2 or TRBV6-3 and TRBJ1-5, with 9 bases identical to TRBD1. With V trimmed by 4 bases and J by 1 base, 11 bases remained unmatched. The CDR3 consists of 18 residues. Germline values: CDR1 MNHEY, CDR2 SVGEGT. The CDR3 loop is CASSSGQGKRRSNQPQHF. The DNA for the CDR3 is TGTGCCAGCAGTTCAGGACAGGGGAAGAGGAGAAGCAATCAGCCCCAGCATTTT.

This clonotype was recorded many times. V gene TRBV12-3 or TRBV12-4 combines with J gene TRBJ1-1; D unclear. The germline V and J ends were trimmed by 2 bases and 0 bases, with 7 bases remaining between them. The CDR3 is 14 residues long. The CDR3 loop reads CASSLLGLNTEAFF. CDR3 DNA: TGTGCCAGCAGTTTACTCGGGCTGAACACTGAAGCTTTCTTT.

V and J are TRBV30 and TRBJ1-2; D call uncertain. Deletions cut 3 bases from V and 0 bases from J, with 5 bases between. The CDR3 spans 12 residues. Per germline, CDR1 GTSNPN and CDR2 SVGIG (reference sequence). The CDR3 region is CAWSAANYGYTF. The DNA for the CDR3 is TGTGCCTGGAGCGCGGCTAACTATGGCTACACCTTC.

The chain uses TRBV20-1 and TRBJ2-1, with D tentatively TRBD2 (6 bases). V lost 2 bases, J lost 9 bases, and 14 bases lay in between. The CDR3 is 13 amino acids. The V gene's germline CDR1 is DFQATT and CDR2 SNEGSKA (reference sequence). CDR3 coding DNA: TGCAGTGCTAGAAGGCACCTAGCGCCTGAGCAGTTCTTC. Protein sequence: CSARRHLAPEQFF.